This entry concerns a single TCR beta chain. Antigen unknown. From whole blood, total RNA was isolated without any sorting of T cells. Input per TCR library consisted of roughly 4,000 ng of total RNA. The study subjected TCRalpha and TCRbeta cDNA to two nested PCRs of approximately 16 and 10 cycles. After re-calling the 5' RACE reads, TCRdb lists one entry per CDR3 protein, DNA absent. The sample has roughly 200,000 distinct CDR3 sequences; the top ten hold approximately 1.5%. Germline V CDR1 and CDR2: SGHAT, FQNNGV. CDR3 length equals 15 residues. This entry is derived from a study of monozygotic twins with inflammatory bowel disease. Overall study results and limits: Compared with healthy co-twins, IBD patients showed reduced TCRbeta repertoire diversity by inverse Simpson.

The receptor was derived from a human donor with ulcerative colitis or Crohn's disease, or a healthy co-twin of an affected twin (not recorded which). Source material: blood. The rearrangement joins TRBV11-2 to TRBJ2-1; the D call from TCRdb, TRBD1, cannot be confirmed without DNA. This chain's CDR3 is CASSPDLDSYNEQFF.